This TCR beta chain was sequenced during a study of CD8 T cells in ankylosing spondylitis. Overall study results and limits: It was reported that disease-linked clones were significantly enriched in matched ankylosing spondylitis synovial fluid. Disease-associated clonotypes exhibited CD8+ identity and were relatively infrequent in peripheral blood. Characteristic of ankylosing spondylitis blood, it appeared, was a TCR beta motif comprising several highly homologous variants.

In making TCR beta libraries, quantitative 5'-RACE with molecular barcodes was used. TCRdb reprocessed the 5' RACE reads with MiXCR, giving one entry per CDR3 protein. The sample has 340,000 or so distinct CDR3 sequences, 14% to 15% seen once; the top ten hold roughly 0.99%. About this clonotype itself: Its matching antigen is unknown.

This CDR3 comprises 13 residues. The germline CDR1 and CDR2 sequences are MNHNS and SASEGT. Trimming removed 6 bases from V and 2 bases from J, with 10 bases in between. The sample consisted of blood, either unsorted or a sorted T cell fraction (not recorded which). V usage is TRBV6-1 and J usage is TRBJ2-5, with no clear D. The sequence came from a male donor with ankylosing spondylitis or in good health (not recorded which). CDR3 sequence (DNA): TGTGCCAGCAGCCCGACGGTACAAGAGACCCAGTACTTC. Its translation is CASSPTVQETQYF.